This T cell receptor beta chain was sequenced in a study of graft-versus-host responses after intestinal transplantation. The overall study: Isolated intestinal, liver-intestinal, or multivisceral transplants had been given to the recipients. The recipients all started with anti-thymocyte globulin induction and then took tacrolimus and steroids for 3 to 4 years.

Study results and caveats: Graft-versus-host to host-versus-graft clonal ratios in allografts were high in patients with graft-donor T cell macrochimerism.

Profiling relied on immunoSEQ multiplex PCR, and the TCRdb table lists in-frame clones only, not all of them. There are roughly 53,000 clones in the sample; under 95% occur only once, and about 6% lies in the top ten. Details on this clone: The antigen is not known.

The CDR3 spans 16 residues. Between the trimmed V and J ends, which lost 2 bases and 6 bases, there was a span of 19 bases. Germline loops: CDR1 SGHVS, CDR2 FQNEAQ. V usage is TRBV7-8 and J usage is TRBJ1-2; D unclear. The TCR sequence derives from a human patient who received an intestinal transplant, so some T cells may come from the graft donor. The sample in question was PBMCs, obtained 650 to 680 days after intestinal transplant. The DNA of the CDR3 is TGTGCCAGCAGCTTAATGGGCTTCGCGGCCGGGCATGGCTACACCTTC. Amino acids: CASSLMGFAAGHGYTF.